This T cell receptor (beta chain) is from a study of blood T cell repertoires in COVID-19. Study-wide background: The United States, Italy and Spain were the sources of the acute and convalescent COVID-19 samples. T cells, B-cell-depleted T cells, or PBMCs provided the cDNA or gDNA that served as material.

This CDR3 region has 15 residues. V lost 0 bases, J lost 0 bases, and 7 bases lay in between. Germline-derived CDR1 and CDR2 are SGHRS and YFSETQ. Source study methods: For nucleated cells, counts were estimated from reference gene primer amplification. This table comes from immunoSEQ multiplex PCR, and its TCRdb copy is limited to in-frame clones, with some not included. That table supplies the V and J calls and clone size; D and trimming were determined from the DNA. Among 55,000 to 65,000 clones listed, roughly four fifths were seen once. Sequenced sample: peripheral blood. This receptor was identified in a human donor in a cohort sampled during active COVID-19. The gene calls are TRBV5-1 and TRBJ1-3, with D perhaps TRBD1 (6 bases). CDR3 coding DNA: TGCGCCAGCAGCTTGGGGACAGCCTCTGGAAACACCATATATTTT. Amino acids: CASSLGTASGNTIYF. The full variable domain, rest sourced from reference TRBV5-1 and TRBJ1-3, is KAGVTQTPRYLIKTRGQQVTLSCSPISGHRSVSWYQQTPGQGLQFLFEYFSETQRNKGNFPGRFSGRQFSNSRSEMNVSTLELGDSALYLCASSLGTASGNTIYFGEGSWLTVV.